This note documents a single TCR beta chain sequence. This sample stems from a study of blood T cell repertoires in COVID-19. Study context: Collection of acute and convalescent COVID-19 samples took place in the United States, Italy and Spain. From T cells, B-cell-depleted T cells, or PBMCs came the material, which was cDNA or gDNA.

Original analysis: Amplification of reference gene primers was used by the study to estimate nucleated cell counts. This table comes from immunoSEQ multiplex PCR, and its TCRdb copy is limited to in-frame clones, with some not included. For V, J and clone size, that table is used; D and trimming come from the DNA. The table lists 270,000 or so clones, around 90% of them singletons. Germline loops: CDR1 LGHNA, CDR2 YSLEER. The V gene lost 0 bases and the J gene lost 0 bases, with 11 bases spanning the gap. The CDR3 is made up of 16 amino acids. Seattle patients were enrolled while actively infected and followed longitudinally.

The rearrangement links TRBV4-3 to TRBJ1-1, with D unresolved. This sequence originates from a woman aged 55-70 years with COVID-19, enrolled during active disease. The specimen sequenced was peripheral blood. DNA for the CDR3: TGCGCCAGCAGCCAAGATCGAGGCAGCTTGAACACTGAAGCTTTCTTT. Translation gives CASSQDRGSLNTEAFF.